This T cell receptor beta chain stems from a study of T cell responses to AZD1222 COVID-19 vaccine. The data were produced by immunoSEQ multiplex PCR, yet TCRdb's version contains in-frame clones alone and is incomplete. Counted here are 150,000 to 200,000 clones, roughly nine tenths occurring once; the ten biggest clones make up 1% to 1.5%. The sample in question was peripheral blood, obtained 28 days after the second AZD1222 dose. The source is an adult who received the AZD1222 COVID-19 vaccine.

This CDR3 is CAWSQLGAERGTPYNEQFF. The CDR3 nucleotides are TGTGCCTGGAGTCAACTGGGGGCGGAACGGGGTACTCCCTACAATGAGCAGTTCTTC. V usage is TRBV30 and J usage is TRBJ2-1, with D maybe TRBD1 (6 bases). Trimming cost V 2 bases and J 2 bases, with 25 bases left between them. This CDR3 region has 19 residues. Per the germline V gene, CDR1 is GTSNPN and CDR2 is SVGIG (reference sequence).